This is a list of T cell receptor beta chains from one sample in a study of human T cells and chemical hapten exposure. MiXCR was run by TCRdb on the RACE reads, yielding one entry per CDR3 protein. The repertoire holds 300,000 to 450,000 distinct CDR3 sequences, with 5% to 6.5% as singletons. The input for sequencing was whole blood, taken in connection with sensitization to the hapten diphenylcyclopropenone (DPC). The receptors here all came from a woman aged 45-59 years with alopecia areata. Some clones in this sample may be carry-over from other donors' samples. Each CDR3 is given with its conserved first and last residue. The D gene is left open where the match is weak. Some rows mark clone size as missing; the rest say once, few, many or name a class of expanded clone.

J | D | size | V | DNA | CDR3
TRBJ1-1 | - | few | TRBV6-5 | TGTGCCAGCAGCACCCTCCTGGGCACTGAAGCTTTCTTT | CASSTLLGTEAFF
TRBJ2-7 | - | many | TRBV12-3/TRBV12-4 | TGTGCCAGCAGTTCTATCGGCGGAGCCTACGAGCAGTACTTC | CASSSIGGAYEQYF
TRBJ1-4 | - | many | TRBV12-3/TRBV12-4 | TGTGCCAGCAGAAGGGGCAGGGAAAAACTGTTTTTT | CASRRGREKLFF
TRBJ2-7 | - | many | TRBV28 | TGTGCCAGCGCCGATGGGGGCGAGCAGTACTTC | CASADGGEQYF
TRBJ1-5 | - | many | TRBV2 | TGTGCCAGCACAGACATCCTTGGGCAGCCCCAGCATTTT | CASTDILGQPQHF
TRBJ2-5 | TRBD1 | once | TRBV12-3/TRBV12-4 | TGTGCCAGCTTCGTGGACAGGATTGGGGAGCAAGAGACCCAGTACTTC | CASFVDRIGEQETQYF
TRBJ2-2 | TRBD2 | few | TRBV7-8 | TGTGCCAGCAGCTTAAGGCGGGAGTTGGCCGGGGAGCTGTTTTTT | CASSLRRELAGELFF
TRBJ2-3 | - | many | TRBV7-6 | TGTGCCAGCAGCCATTATAGTGGGGGCGATACGCAGTATTTT | CASSHYSGGDTQYF
TRBJ1-2 | - | - | TRBV30 | TGTGCCTGGAGTACTGACGGGACGGCGTATGGCTACACCTTC | CAWSTDGTAYGYTF
TRBJ1-2 | TRBD1 | - | TRBV6-6 | TGTGCCAGCAAAAGCCGACAGGGCATTTCAGGCTACACCTTC | CASKSRQGISGYTF
TRBJ2-5 | - | many | TRBV7-7 | TGTGCCAGCAGCTTGGTAGCCGGCCCCCAAGAGACCCAGTACTTC | CASSLVAGPQETQYF
TRBJ2-1 | - | few | TRBV28 | TGTGCCAGCAGCCACCGACTGAAGAGGGCCCATGAGCAGTTCTTC | CASSHRLKRAHEQFF
TRBJ1-2 | - | many | TRBV14 | TGTGCCAGCAGCCTCCGACCGAAATATGGCTACACCTTC | CASSLRPKYGYTF
TRBJ1-2 | - | - | TRBV2 | TGTGCCAGCAGTGAAAAGGCCCAGGGTACCTATGGCTACACCTTC | CASSEKAQGTYGYTF
TRBJ1-1 | - | - | TRBV2 | TGTGCCAGCAGACAGTCCCTGAACACTGAAGCTTTCTTT | CASRQSLNTEAFF
TRBJ1-5 | TRBD1 | few | TRBV12-3/TRBV12-4 | TGTGCCAGCAGCCCAGACAGGGTTAGACAGCCCCAGCATTTT | CASSPDRVRQPQHF
TRBJ2-1 | TRBD2 | many | TRBV7-9 | TGTGCCAGCAGCCTGCCGGGACTAGCCCTCAATGAGCAGTTCTTC | CASSLPGLALNEQFF
TRBJ1-5 | - | many | TRBV15 | TGTGCCACCAGGTCAGGAGGTTATAGCAATCAGCCCCAGCATTTT | CATRSGGYSNQPQHF
TRBJ1-2 | - | - | TRBV7-9 | TGTGCCAGCAGCTTAGGGGCAGCGTTCTATGGCTACACCTTC | CASSLGAAFYGYTF
TRBJ2-2 | - | few | TRBV20-1 | TGCAGTGCTATTGCCCCGGGGCCAACAAAGGGGCCCGGGGAGCTGTTTTTT | CSAIAPGPTKGPGELFF
TRBJ1-1 | TRBD1 | - | TRBV6-1 | TGTGCCAGCAATCCGGGACAGGGGACCGAAGCTTTCTTT | CASNPGQGTEAFF
TRBJ2-1 | TRBD2 | - | TRBV4-2 | TGTGCCAGCAGCCAAGACGGGGGGGCGTACAATGAGCAGTTCTTC | CASSQDGGAYNEQFF
TRBJ1-1 | - | - | TRBV7-9 | TGTGCCAGCAGCTCCCCATCGAACACTGAAGCTTTCTTT | CASSSPSNTEAFF
TRBJ1-4 | TRBD1 | many | TRBV9 | TGTGCCAGCAGCGCTGGGACAGCTACACATGAAAAACTGTTTTTT | CASSAGTATHEKLFF
TRBJ2-7 | TRBD2 | many | TRBV6-5 | TGTGCCAGCAGTAGTGGTGCGGGAGGGCCCGGTTTTTTC | CASSSGAGGPGFF
TRBJ2-3 | - | many | TRBV9 | TGTGCCAGCAGCGTAGGGACCCTGGGGGCAGATACGCAGTATTTT | CASSVGTLGADTQYF
TRBJ2-7 | TRBD2 | many | TRBV29-1 | TGCAGCGTTGAAGATGGAGCGGGGAACGAGCAGTACTTC | CSVEDGAGNEQYF
TRBJ2-3 | - | many | TRBV20-1 | TGCAGTGCTTCAGGGGGGGATCTCACAGATACGCAGTATTTT | CSASGGDLTDTQYF
TRBJ2-7 | - | - | TRBV29-1 | TGCAGCGTCGACGGGTCAGGGGTCGAGCAGTACTTC | CSVDGSGVEQYF
TRBJ1-5 | TRBD1 | many | TRBV27 | TGTGCCAGCGCGGACAGGGGCAATCAGCCCCAGCATTTT | CASADRGNQPQHF
TRBJ2-5 | - | few | TRBV7-2 | TGTGCCAGCAGCTTATCCAAGGGCCTGCAAGAGACCCAGTACTTC | CASSLSKGLQETQYF
TRBJ1-2 | TRBD1 | many | TRBV7-2 | TGTGCCAGCAGATCGGACAGGGGGAAAGGCTACACCTTC | CASRSDRGKGYTF
TRBJ2-3 | - | many | TRBV18 | TGTGCCAGCAGTCCACGAGGAGATACGCAGTATTTT | CASSPRGDTQYF
TRBJ1-2 | - | - | TRBV11-2 | TGTGCCAGCAGCTTCTTACGAAACGATGGCTACACCTTC | CASSFLRNDGYTF
TRBJ2-1 | TRBD2 | few | TRBV6-1 | TGTGCCAGCAGACTACTGGAGGGCGGGAGGGATGAGCAGTTCTTC | CASRLLEGGRDEQFF
TRBJ1-6 | - | many | TRBV3-1 | TGTGCCAGCACAGGACAGTCTTATAATTCACCCCTCCACTTT | CASTGQSYNSPLHF
TRBJ2-3 | TRBD1 | - | TRBV2 | TGTGCCAGCACCTATGACAGGGGAGGAGATACGCAGTATTTT | CASTYDRGGDTQYF
TRBJ2-7 | TRBD1 | many | TRBV7-2 | TGTGCCAGCAGCTTAGCGATTTTGACAGGGGTTGAAAACGAGCAGTACTTC | CASSLAILTGVENEQYF
TRBJ2-7 | - | few | TRBV7-9 | TGTGCCAGCAGCTTACCGGCCGGCTACGAGCAGTACTTC | CASSLPAGYEQYF
TRBJ1-2 | - | - | TRBV24-1 | TGTGCCACCAGTGATTTGGGGACCCCGAATTCGGTGTATGGCTACACCTTC | CATSDLGTPNSVYGYTF
TRBJ1-1 | - | few | TRBV7-6 | TGTGCCAGCAGCTTAGGGGCAGGGGTCGCCGGCTCTGAAGCTTTCTTT | CASSLGAGVAGSEAFF
TRBJ2-7 | TRBD2 | many | TRBV28 | TGTGCCAGCACCCGACTAGCGGGAGCTCTCGAGCAGTACTTC | CASTRLAGALEQYF
TRBJ2-7 | - | few | TRBV14 | TGTGCCAGCAGCCAAGACCCCGTCCACGAGCAGTACTTC | CASSQDPVHEQYF
TRBJ2-2 | - | many | TRBV10-3 | TGTGCCATCAGTGAGAGGCAAAACACCGGGGAGCTGTTTTTT | CAISERQNTGELFF
TRBJ2-1 | TRBD2 | many | TRBV3-1 | TGTGCCAGCAGCCAAGATAGGACTAGCGGGAGCAGCCGTGAGCAGTTCTTC | CASSQDRTSGSSREQFF
TRBJ2-3 | TRBD2 | - | TRBV27 | TGTGCCAGCAGTCCCGGACTAGCGGGGGCCCGCACAGATACGCAGTATTTT | CASSPGLAGARTDTQYF
TRBJ2-6 | TRBD1 | many | TRBV7-9 | TGTGCCAGCAGCCGCACAGGGGCTGGGGCCAACGTCCTGACTTTC | CASSRTGAGANVLTF
TRBJ2-1 | - | few | TRBV12-3/TRBV12-4 | TGTGCCAGCAGCTACCCGACGCTAGAGTACAATGAGCAGTTCTTC | CASSYPTLEYNEQFF
TRBJ2-1 | TRBD2 | few | TRBV7-7 | TGTGCCAGCAGCTTAGATGCTAGCGGGGGGGCCAATGAGCAGTTCTTC | CASSLDASGGANEQFF
TRBJ2-3 | TRBD2 | - | TRBV5-1 | TGCGCCAGCAGCTATGGACTAGCGGGGCTCGCTAGCACAGATACGCAGTATTTT | CASSYGLAGLASTDTQYF
TRBJ1-5 | - | - | TRBV28 | TGTGCCAGCATGACGGCGGCAGTTGCGAGGGTCCAGCATTTT | CASMTAAVARVQHF
TRBJ2-1 | TRBD2 | few | TRBV7-4 | TGTGCCAGCAGCTTAGTGCCAGCGGGGGGAATAAATGAGCAGTTCTTC | CASSLVPAGGINEQFF
TRBJ2-6 | TRBD1 | - | TRBV12-3/TRBV12-4 | TGTGCCAGCAGTTTGGGACAGCGCAAAGTCTCTGGGGCCAACGTCCTGACTTTC | CASSLGQRKVSGANVLTF
TRBJ2-1 | - | many | TRBV27 | TGTGCCAGCAGTTTATCGGGGCCGCCAGTACATCGGTTCTTC | CASSLSGPPVHRFF
TRBJ2-3 | TRBD1 | many | TRBV2 | TGTGCCAGCAGACATGACAGGGGCTTCTCAGATACGCAGTATTTT | CASRHDRGFSDTQYF
TRBJ1-1 | - | - | TRBV28 | TGTGCCAGCAGTTGGGGGGGAGGATCTGAAGCTTTCTTT | CASSWGGGSEAFF
TRBJ2-5 | TRBD2 | many | TRBV5-1 | TGCGCCAGCAGCTTCTTCCTAGCGGGACAAGAGACCCAGTACTTC | CASSFFLAGQETQYF
TRBJ2-2 | - | few | TRBV30 | TGTGCCTGGGATCGACTACAAGGGGCCGGGGAGCTGTTTTTT | CAWDRLQGAGELFF
TRBJ2-6 | - | many | TRBV29-1 | TGCAGCGTACTTACAGGGAGCTCTGGGGCCAACGTCCTGACTTTC | CSVLTGSSGANVLTF
TRBJ2-5 | TRBD2 | - | TRBV12-3/TRBV12-4 | TGTGCCAGCAGTTTAACCGGGACTAGGGAGTACTTC | CASSLTGTREYF